This paragraph covers one TCR beta chain sequence. The target of this receptor is not known. No quality values exist for individual bases; no much larger clone is one base distant. Inclusive of the bounding cysteine and phenylalanine, the CDR3 is 15 residues long. Solely the CDR3 DNA is kept, with 45 bases framed from the first base. The V end loses 2 bases and the J end loses 2 bases, and a stretch of 11 bases separates them. The germline V gene specifies KGHDR as CDR1 and SFDVKD as CDR2. This sample was included in a study of response to subunit inactivated influenza vaccine (dated by TCRdb to the late 2010s). Context from the whole study: The study used deep quantitative T cell receptor repertoire profiling to track responses to a trivalent subunit inactivated influenza vaccine.

Library creation used RT-PCR. The sequencing machine was an Illumina HiSeq 2500. TCRdb reprocessing: public reads trimmed at Q25 with fastp, clones called with MiXCR, in-frame beta chains kept. Every CDR3 protein is listed once, alongside the most common genes and DNA of its rows. Within this sample are around 530,000 distinct CDR3 sequences, with about 12% of them counted one time only. Jointly, the top ten make up around 9.6% of the sample. The paper as a whole reports these results and caveats: The authors proposed that each seasonal influenza vaccination may bring in only a limited number of new T cells.

The source of this sequence is a man aged 45 to 65 who received an inactivated influenza vaccine. Donor details come from another sample of the same person, matched by shared clones. The sequence is built from TRBV24-1 and TRBJ2-5, and possibly TRBD1, on 5 matching bases. The starting material was PBMCs from blood, obtained on the day of vaccination. The bases are TGTGCCACCAGTGATTCTGGACATATTCAAGAGACCCAGTACTTC. Its protein is CATSDSGHIQETQYF.